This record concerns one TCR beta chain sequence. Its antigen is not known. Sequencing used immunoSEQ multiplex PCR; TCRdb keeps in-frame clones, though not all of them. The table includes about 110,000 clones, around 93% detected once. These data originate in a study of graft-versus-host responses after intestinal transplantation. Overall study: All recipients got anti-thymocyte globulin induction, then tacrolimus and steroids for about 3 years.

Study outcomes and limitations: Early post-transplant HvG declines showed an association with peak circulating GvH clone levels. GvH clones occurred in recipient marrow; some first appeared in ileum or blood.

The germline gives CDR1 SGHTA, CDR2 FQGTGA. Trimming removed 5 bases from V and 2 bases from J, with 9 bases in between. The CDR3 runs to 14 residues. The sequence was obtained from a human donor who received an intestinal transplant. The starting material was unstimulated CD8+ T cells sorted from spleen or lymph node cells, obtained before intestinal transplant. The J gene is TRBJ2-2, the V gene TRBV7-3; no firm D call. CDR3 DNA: TGTGCCAGCAGCCGATCCAGTAACACCGGGGAGCTGTTTTTT. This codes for CASSRSSNTGELFF.